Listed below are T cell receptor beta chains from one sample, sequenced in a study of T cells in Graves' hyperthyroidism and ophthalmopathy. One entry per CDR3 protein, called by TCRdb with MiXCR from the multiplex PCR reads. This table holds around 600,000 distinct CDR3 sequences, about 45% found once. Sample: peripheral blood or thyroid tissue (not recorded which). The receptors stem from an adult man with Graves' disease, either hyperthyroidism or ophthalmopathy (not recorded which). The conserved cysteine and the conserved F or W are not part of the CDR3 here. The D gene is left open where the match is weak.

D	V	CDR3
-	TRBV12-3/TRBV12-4	ASSLGRVRAF
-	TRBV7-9	ASSYGRDSYEQY
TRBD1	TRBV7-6	ASSDLGQVYEQY
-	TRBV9	ASSVGEATNEKLF
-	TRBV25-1	ASLEGARTEAF
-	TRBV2	ASSERGGRSGYT
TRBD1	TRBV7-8	ASSKGQDQPQH
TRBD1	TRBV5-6	ASSLFGTASYEQY
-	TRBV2	ASSGRVTNNAEAF
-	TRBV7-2	ASSLDVGGLNTEAF
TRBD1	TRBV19	ASSPRRTATGVNTEAF
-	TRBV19	ASSMFSGGGPQH
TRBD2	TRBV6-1	ASSQSSGRTQETQY
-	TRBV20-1	SARGARQNTEAF
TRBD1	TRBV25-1	ASVARDSNEKLF
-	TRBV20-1	SARDLRGESSYNSPLH
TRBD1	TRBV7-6	ASSADTGGGQPQH
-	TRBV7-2	ASSQPQH
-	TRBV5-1	ASSLGGYTNEKLF
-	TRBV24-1	AASATREAYEQY
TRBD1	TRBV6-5	ASRTLPGQGAGEQY
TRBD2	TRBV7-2	ASSPGTSGRFEQY
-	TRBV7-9	ASSALTVGSGNTIY